These T cell receptor beta chains were read from a single sample in a study of cytomegalovirus exposure and HLA in healthy donors. Libraries were prepared by immunoSEQ multiplex PCR; TCRdb keeps only in-frame clonotypes and omits some of them. The sample lists 120,000 or so clones, around 80% occurring once. The sequencing sample was made of PBMCs. The receptor set was obtained from a man aged 50-59 years in good health and CMV-seronegative. Each CDR3 is given with its conserved first and last residue. Fields, in order: D gene, clone size, J gene, V gene, CDR3 protein, CDR3 DNA. The D gene is left open where the match is weak. Clone size appears in some rows only: once, few, many, or a class for an expanded clone.

.	.	TRBJ2-7	TRBV2	CASRGQADEQYF	TGTGCCAGCAGGGGTCAGGCCGACGAGCAGTACTTC
.	.	TRBJ1-5	TRBV6-1	CASSEAENRPNQPQHF	TGTGCCAGCAGTGAAGCGGAGAACAGGCCGAATCAGCCCCAGCATTTT
TRBD2	.	TRBJ2-1	TRBV5-1	CASSGGSLAGGRDNEQFF	TGCGCCAGCAGCGGGGGTTCGCTAGCGGGGGGTCGAGACAATGAGCAGTTCTTC
TRBD2	.	TRBJ2-2	TRBV9	CASSVGSGQNTGELFF	TGTGCCAGCAGCGTAGGTAGCGGGCAGAACACCGGGGAGCTGTTTTTT
TRBD2	once	TRBJ2-1	TRBV11-2	CASSFALAGGANEQFF	TGTGCCAGCAGCTTCGCGCTAGCGGGAGGGGCGAATGAGCAGTTCTTC
TRBD1	.	TRBJ1-5	TRBV6-6	CASSYSTGGYNQPQHF	TGTGCCAGCAGTTACTCGACAGGGGGTTACAATCAGCCCCAGCATTTT
TRBD1	.	TRBJ2-7	TRBV6-5	CASTADRGSYEQYF	TGTGCCAGCACCGCGGACAGGGGATCCTACGAGCAGTACTTC
TRBD2	few	TRBJ2-7	TRBV10-3	CAISSGGYEQYF	TGTGCCATCAGCTCCGGGGGGTACGAGCAGTACTTC
TRBD2	once	TRBJ2-3	TRBV19	CASSAPASGRTDTQYF	TGTGCCAGTAGTGCTCCGGCTAGCGGGAGAACAGATACGCAGTATTTT
TRBD1	.	TRBJ2-7	TRBV28	CASKTGTYEQYF	TGTGCCAGCAAGACAGGGACCTACGAGCAGTACTTC
TRBD1	.	TRBJ1-4	TRBV7-6	CASSLEDREGGKLFF	TGTGCCAGCAGCTTAGAGGACAGGGAAGGGGGAAAACTGTTTTTT
TRBD1	.	TRBJ1-5	TRBV19	CASSRGQNSNQPQHF	TGTGCCAGTAGTAGGGGACAGAATAGCAATCAGCCCCAGCATTTT
TRBD1	.	TRBJ1-1	TRBV5-1	CASSPAPTGPNTEAFF	TGCGCCAGCAGCCCAGCCCCGACAGGGCCCAACACTGAAGCTTTCTTT
.	.	TRBJ1-3	TRBV28	CASGTRGNTIYF	TGTGCCAGCGGGACACGGGGAAACACCATATATTTT
TRBD2	.	TRBJ2-7	TRBV28	CAIEGERGIYEQYF	TGTGCCATCGAGGGGGAGCGGGGGATTTACGAGCAGTACTTC
.	few	TRBJ1-2	TRBV11-2	CASSLLTDSINGYTF	TGTGCCAGCAGCTTATTGACAGATAGCATCAATGGCTACACCTTC
.	.	TRBJ2-5	TRBV9	CASSETGFWAETQYF	TGTGCCAGCAGCGAGACAGGATTTTGGGCAGAGACCCAGTACTTC
TRBD2	once	TRBJ2-7	TRBV28	CASSPGLAGITYEQYF	TGTGCCAGCAGTCCGGGACTAGCGGGGATCACCTACGAGCAGTACTTC
TRBD1	.	TRBJ2-1	TRBV6-5	CASGDRVHEQFF	TGTGCCAGCGGGGACAGGGTGCATGAGCAGTTCTTC
TRBD1	.	TRBJ2-7	TRBV27	CASILKTGGSYEQYF	TGTGCCAGCATCTTAAAAACAGGGGGATCCTACGAGCAGTACTTC
.	.	TRBJ2-7	TRBV27	CASSFSPRYEQYF	TGTGCCAGCAGTTTCTCCCCTCGCTACGAGCAGTACTTC
.	once	TRBJ1-5	TRBV4-3	CASSQDRRGQPQHF	TGCGCCAGCAGCCAAGATCGGAGGGGACAGCCCCAGCATTTT
.	few	TRBJ2-1	TRBV29-1	CSVGGGLYEQFF	TGCAGCGTTGGGGGGGGGCTCTATGAGCAGTTCTTC
TRBD2	.	TRBJ2-7	TRBV6-6	CASSYSAGVPGEQYF	TGTGCCAGCAGTTACTCCGCGGGAGTTCCGGGGGAGCAGTACTTC
TRBD1	once	TRBJ2-2	TRBV11-2	CASSSTRGDRNTGELFF	TGTGCCAGCAGCTCGACCCGAGGGGACAGGAACACCGGGGAGCTGTTTTTT